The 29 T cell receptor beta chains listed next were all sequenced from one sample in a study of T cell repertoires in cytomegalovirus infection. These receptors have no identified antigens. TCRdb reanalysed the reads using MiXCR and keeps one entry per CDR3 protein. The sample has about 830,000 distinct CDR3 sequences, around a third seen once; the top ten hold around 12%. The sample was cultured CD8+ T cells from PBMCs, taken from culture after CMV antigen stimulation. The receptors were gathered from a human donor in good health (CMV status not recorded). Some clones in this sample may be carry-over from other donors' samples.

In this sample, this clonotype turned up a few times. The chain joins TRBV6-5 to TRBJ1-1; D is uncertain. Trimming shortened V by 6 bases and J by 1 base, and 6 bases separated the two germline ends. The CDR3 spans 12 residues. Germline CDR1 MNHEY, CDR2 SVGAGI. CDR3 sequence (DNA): TGTGCCAGCAGAAATTCGAACACTGAAGCTTTCTTT. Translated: CASRNSNTEAFF.

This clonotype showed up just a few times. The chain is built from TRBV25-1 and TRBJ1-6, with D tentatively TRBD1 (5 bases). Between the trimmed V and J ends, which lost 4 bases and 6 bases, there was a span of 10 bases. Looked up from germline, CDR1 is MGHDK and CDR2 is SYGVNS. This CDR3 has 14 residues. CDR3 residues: CASSGGGTNSPLHF. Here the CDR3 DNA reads TGTGCCAGCAGTGGGGGGGGAACTAATTCACCCCTCCACTTT.

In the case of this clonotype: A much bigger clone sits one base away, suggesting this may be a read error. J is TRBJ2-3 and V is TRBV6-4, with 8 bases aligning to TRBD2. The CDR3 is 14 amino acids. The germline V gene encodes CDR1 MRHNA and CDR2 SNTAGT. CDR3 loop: CVSSDGGGPDTQYF. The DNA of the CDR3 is TGTGTCAGCAGTGACGGGGGGGGCCCAGATACGCAGTATTTT.

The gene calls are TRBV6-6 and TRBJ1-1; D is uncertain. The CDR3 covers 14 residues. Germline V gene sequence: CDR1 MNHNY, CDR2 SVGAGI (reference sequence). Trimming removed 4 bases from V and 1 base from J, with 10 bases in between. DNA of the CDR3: TGTGCCAGCAGTTCGCGTGGTTCGAACACTGAAGCTTTCTTT. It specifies CASSSRGSNTEAFF.

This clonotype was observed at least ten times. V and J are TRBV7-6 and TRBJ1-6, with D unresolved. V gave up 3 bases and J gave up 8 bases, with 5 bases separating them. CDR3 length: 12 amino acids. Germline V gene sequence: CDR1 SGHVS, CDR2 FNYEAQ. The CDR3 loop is CASSFPDSPLHF. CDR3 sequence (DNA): TGTGCCAGCAGCTTTCCGGATTCACCCCTCCACTTT.

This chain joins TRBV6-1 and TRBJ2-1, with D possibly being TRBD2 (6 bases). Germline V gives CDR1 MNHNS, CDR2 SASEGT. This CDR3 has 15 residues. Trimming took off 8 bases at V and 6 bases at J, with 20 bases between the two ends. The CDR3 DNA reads TGTGCCAGCGAGGGTTGGGCACCGGAGGGCAATGAGCAGTTCTTC. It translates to CASEGWAPEGNEQFF.

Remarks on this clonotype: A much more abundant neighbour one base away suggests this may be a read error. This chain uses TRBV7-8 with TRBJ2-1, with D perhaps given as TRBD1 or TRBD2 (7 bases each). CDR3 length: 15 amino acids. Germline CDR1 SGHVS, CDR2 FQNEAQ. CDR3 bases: TGTACCAGCACCCCAGGGGGGGTTTCCTACAATGAGCAGTTCTTC. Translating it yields CTSTPGGVSYNEQFF.

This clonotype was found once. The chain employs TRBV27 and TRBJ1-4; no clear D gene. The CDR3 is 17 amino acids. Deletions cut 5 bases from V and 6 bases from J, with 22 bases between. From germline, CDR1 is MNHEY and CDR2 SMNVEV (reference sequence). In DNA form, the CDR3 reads TGTGCCAGCAGTACCCAAACCACGGGCCTTTGGGATGAAAAACTGTTTTTT. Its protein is CASSTQTTGLWDEKLFF.

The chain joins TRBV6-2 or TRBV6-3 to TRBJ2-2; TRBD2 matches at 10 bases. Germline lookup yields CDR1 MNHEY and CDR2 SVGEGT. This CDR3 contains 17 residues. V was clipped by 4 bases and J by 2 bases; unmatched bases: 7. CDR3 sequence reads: CASSSWLAGANTGELFF. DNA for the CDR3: TGTGCCAGCAGTTCGTGGCTAGCGGGGGCCAACACCGGGGAGCTGTTTTTT.

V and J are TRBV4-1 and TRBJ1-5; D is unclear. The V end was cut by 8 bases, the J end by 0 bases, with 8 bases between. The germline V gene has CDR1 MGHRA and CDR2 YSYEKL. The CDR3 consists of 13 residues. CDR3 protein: CASGDLSNQPQHF. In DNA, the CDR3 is TGCGCCAGCGGTGACCTTAGCAATCAGCCCCAGCATTTT.

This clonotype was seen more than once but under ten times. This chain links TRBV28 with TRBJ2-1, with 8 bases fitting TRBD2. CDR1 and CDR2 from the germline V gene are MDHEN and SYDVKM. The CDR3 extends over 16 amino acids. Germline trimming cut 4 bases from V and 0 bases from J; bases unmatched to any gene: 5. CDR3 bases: TGTGCCAGCAGTTGGACAGCGGGGGCCTCCTACAATGAGCAGTTCTTC. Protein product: CASSWTAGASYNEQFF.

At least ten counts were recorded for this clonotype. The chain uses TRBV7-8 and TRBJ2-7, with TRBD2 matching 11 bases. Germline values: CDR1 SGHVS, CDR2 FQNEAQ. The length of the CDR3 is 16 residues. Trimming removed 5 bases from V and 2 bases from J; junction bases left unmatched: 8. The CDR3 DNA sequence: TGTGCCAGCAGCCCTGCGACTAGCGGGGCCCCCTACGAGCAGTACTTC. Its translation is CASSPATSGAPYEQYF.

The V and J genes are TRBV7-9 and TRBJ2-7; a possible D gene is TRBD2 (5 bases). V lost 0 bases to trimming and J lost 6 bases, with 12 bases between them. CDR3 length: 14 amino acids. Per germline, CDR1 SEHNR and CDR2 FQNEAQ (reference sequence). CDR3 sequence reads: CASSLAVRVAEQYF. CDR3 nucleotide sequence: TGTGCCAGCAGCTTAGCCGTGAGGGTCGCCGAGCAGTACTTC.

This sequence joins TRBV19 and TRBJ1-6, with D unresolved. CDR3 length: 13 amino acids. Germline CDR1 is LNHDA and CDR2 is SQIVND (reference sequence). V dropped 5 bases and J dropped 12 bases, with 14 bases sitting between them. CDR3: CASSVKQLRPLHF. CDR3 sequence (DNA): TGTGCCAGTAGTGTCAAACAACTAAGACCCCTCCACTTT. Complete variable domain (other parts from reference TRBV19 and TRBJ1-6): DGGITQSPKYLFRKEGQNVTLSCEQNLNHDAMYWYRQDPGQGLRLIYYSQIVNDFQKGDIAEGYSVSREKKESFPLTVTSAQKNPTAFYLCASSVKQLRPLHFGNGTRLTVT.

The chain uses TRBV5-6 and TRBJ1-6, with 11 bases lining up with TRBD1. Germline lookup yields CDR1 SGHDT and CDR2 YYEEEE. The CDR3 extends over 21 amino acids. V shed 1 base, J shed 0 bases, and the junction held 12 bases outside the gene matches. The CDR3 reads CASSLRDRGGVESSYNSPLHF. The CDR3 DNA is TGTGCCAGCAGCTTGAGGGACAGGGGGGGAGTGGAGAGCTCCTATAATTCACCCCTCCACTTT.

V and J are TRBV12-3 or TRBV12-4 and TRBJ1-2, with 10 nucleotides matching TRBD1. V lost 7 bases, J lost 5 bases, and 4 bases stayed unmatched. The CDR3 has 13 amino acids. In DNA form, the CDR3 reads TGTGCCAGCATCCGGACAGGGGGTTATGGCTACACCTTC. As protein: CASIRTGGYGYTF.

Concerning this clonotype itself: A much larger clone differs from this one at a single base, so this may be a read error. The CDR3 DNA follows: TGTGCCAGCAGCTTATGGTCGGCCTCCTACGAGCAGTACTTC. Translated, it gives CASSLWSASYEQYF. V gene TRBV7-2 combines with J gene TRBJ2-7; D not certain. From germline, CDR1 is SGHTA and CDR2 FQGNSA. The CDR3 runs 14 residues. The V gene lost 2 bases and the J gene lost 0 bases, with 8 bases spanning the gap.

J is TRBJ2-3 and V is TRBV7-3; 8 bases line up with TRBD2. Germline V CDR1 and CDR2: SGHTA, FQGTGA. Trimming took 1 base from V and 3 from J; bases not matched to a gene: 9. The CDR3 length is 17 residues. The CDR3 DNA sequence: TGTGCCAGCAGCTTAAATCGGGGGGGCCGTGGAACAGATACGCAGTATTTT. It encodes CASSLNRGGRGTDTQYF.

This CDR3 is CATSRDRQDYEQYF. The CDR3 DNA reads TGTGCCACCAGCAGAGATCGTCAGGACTACGAGCAGTACTTC. This chain connects TRBV15 to TRBJ2-7, with D uncertain. V gave up 0 bases and J gave up 3 bases, with 9 bases separating them. The CDR3 runs to 14 residues. Germline CDR1 is LNHNV and CDR2 is YYDKDF (reference sequence).

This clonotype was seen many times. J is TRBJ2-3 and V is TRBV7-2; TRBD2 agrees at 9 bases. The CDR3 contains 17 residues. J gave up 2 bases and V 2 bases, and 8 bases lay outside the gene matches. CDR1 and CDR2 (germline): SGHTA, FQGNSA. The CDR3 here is CASSLFGGGDFTDTQYF. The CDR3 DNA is TGTGCCAGCAGCTTATTCGGCGGGGGGGATTTCACAGATACGCAGTATTTT.

The CDR3 is CASMVGGVDTQYF. In DNA form, the CDR3 reads TGTGCCAGCATGGTTGGGGGGGTAGATACGCAGTATTTT. The chain uses TRBV27 and TRBJ2-3; TRBD2 agrees at 7 bases. The CDR3 covers 13 residues. J was trimmed by 5 bases and V by 7 bases; bases with no gene match: 6. Germline lookup yields CDR1 MNHEY and CDR2 SMNVEV (reference sequence).

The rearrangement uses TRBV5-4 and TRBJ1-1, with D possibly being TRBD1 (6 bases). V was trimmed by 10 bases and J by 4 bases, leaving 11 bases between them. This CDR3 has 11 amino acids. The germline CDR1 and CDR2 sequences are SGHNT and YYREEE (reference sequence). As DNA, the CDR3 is TGTGCCGAGGAGGGGGGCACTGAAGCTTTCTTT. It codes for CAEEGGTEAFF.

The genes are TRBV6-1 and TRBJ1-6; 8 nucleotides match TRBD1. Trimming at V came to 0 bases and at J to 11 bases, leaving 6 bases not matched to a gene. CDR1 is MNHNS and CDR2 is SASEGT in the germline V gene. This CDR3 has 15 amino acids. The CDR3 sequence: CASSEARQGITPLHF. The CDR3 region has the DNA TGTGCCAGCAGTGAAGCGAGACAGGGGATAACACCCCTCCACTTT.

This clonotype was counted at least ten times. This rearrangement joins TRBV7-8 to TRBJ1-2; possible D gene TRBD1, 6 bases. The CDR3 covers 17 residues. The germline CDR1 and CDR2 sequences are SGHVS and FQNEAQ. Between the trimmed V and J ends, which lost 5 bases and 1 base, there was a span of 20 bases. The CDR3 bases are TGTGCCAGCAGCCTAAATACCCTGGACAGCAATAACTATGGCTACACCTTC. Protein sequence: CASSLNTLDSNNYGYTF.

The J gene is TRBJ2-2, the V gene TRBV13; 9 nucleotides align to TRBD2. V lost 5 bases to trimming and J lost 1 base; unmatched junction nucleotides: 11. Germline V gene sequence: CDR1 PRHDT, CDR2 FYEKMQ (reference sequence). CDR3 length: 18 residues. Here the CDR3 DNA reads TGTGCCAGCAGCCCGCTGGCTAGCGGGGAATTGAACACCGGGGAGCTGTTTTTT. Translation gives CASSPLASGELNTGELFF.

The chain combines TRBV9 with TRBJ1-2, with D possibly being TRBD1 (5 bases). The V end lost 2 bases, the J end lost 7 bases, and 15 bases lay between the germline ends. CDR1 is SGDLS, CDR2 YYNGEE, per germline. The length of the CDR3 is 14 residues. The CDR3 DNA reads TGTGCCAGCAGCGTGGGACGGAGGGTTCCTGGCTACACCTTC. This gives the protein CASSVGRRVPGYTF.

DNA of the CDR3: TGTGCCAGCAGTTACCTAGCGGGGGAGTACCAAGAGACCCAGTACTTC. Protein sequence: CASSYLAGEYQETQYF. The chain employs TRBV6-5 and TRBJ2-5; 10 nucleotides match TRBD2. Trimming removed 2 bases from V and 0 bases from J; junction bases left unmatched: 3. CDR3 length: 16 residues. Germline V gene sequence: CDR1 MNHEY, CDR2 SVGAGI.

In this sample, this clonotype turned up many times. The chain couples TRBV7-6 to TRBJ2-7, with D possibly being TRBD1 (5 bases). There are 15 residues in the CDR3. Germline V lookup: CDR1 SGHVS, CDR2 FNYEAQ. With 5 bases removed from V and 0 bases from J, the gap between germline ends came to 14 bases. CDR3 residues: CASSHQGRDSYEQYF. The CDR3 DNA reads TGTGCCAGCAGCCACCAAGGCAGGGACTCCTACGAGCAGTACTTC. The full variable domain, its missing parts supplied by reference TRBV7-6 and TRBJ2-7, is GAGVSQSPRYKVTKRGQDVALRCDPISGHVSLYWYRQALGQGPEFLTYFNYEAQQDKSGLPNDRFSAERPEGSISTLTIQRTEQRDSAMYRCASSHQGRDSYEQYFGPGTRLTVT.

CDR3 sequence (DNA): TGTGCCATCAGTGAGTCGATAGGCGGGGGGATCTACACAGATACGCAGTATTTT. This encodes CAISESIGGGIYTDTQYF. This chain uses TRBV10-3 with TRBJ2-3; 8 positions agree with TRBD2. Germline V gene lookup returns CDR1 ENHRY and CDR2 SYGVKD. This CDR3 has 18 amino acids. With 0 bases clipped from V and 2 bases from J, the junction kept 10 bases outside the gene matches.